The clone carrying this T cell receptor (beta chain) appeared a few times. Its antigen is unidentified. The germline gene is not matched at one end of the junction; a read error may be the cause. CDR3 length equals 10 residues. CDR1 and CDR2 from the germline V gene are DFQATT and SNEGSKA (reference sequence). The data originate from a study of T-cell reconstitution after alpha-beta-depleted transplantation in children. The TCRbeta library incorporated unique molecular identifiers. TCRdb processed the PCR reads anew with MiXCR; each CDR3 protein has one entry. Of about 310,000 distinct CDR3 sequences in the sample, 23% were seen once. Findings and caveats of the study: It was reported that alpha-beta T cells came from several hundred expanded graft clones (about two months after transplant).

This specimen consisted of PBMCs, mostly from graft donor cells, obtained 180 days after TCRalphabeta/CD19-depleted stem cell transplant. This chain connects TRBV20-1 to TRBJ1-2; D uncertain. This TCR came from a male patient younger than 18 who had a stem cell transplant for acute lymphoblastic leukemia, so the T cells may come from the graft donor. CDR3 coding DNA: TGCAGGGCTAGTGGGTATGGCTACACCTTC. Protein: CRASGYGYTF.